A single sample gave rise to the 17 T cell receptor beta chains below, sequenced in a study of blood T cell repertoires in COVID-19. Assay: immunoSEQ multiplex PCR; the TCRdb copy retains only in-frame clones and omits some. The sample holds 230,000 or so clones, around 90% seen once. The sequencing input was peripheral blood. All receptors derive from a woman in her sixties or seventies with COVID-19, enrolled during active disease.

The V and J genes are TRBV4-2 and TRBJ2-4; D perhaps matches TRBD2 (6 bases). CDR3 size: 15 residues. Trimming shortened V by 3 bases and J by 6 bases, and 15 bases separated the two germline ends. Looked up from germline, CDR1 is LGHNA and CDR2 is YNFKEQ. CDR3 amino acids: CASSHEPGLSNIQYF. CDR3 DNA sequence: TGTGCCAGCAGCCACGAACCGGGACTTTCAAACATTCAGTACTTC.

CDR3: CASSLGLWTRDYNEQFF. CDR3 DNA sequence: TGTGCCAGCAGCTTAGGGCTCTGGACTAGGGACTACAATGAGCAGTTCTTC. V gene TRBV7-2 combines with J gene TRBJ2-1; 7 bases map to TRBD2. Germline lookup yields CDR1 SGHTA and CDR2 FQGNSA. After removal of 1 base from V and 3 bases from J, the junction contained 9 bases not matched to a gene. CDR3 size: 17 residues.

The V gene is TRBV18, the J gene TRBJ2-3; 10 bases align to TRBD1. The trim removed 3 bases at V and 3 bases at J, leaving 0 bases unmatched. The CDR3 extends over 14 amino acids. From germline, CDR1 is KGHSH and CDR2 LQKENI. The CDR3 region is CASSPGQGTDTQYF. CDR3 DNA sequence: TGTGCCAGCTCACCGGGACAGGGGACAGATACGCAGTATTTT.

This sequence joins TRBV4-2 and TRBJ2-7, with 9 bases matching TRBD2. Trimming took 5 bases from V and 2 from J; bases not matched to a gene: 10. The CDR3 contains 16 residues. Germline lookup yields CDR1 LGHNA and CDR2 YNFKEQ. The CDR3 DNA follows: TGTGCCAGCAGCGCGCCACGGGCGGGGGGGACCTACGAGCAGTACTTC. It is translated as CASSAPRAGGTYEQYF.

This clone was picked up one time. The chain is built from TRBV7-3 and TRBJ1-6; tentative D call: TRBD1 (5 bases). The ends were cut back, 5 bases at V and 10 bases at J, with 18 bases in the middle. This CDR3 is built from 15 residues. Germline-derived CDR1 and CDR2 are SGHTA and FQGTGA. The CDR3, as DNA: TGTGCCAGCAGCCTCGACGGGGGTCTACGATCACCCCTCCACTTT. Translating gives CASSLDGGLRSPLHF.

The rearrangement joins TRBV2 to TRBJ2-5, with TRBD1 matching over 8 bases. Germline CDR1 reads SNHLY; CDR2 reads FYNNEI. Trimming took 1 base from V and 5 from J; bases not matched to a gene: 6. This CDR3 has 15 residues. CDR3 amino acids: CASSEETGAGETQYF. The CDR3 DNA follows: TGTGCCAGCAGTGAAGAGACAGGGGCTGGGGAGACCCAGTACTTC.

V is TRBV15 and J is TRBJ1-4; D possibly corresponds to TRBD1 (6 bases). The CDR3 spans 14 residues. V was clipped by 1 base and J by 7 bases, with 10 bases between them. CDR1 LNHNV and CDR2 YYDKDF come from the germline V gene (reference sequence). The CDR3 region has the DNA TGTGCCACCAGCAGAGGACAGGCGGGTGAAAAACTGTTTTTT. Translation gives CATSRGQAGEKLFF.

The genes are TRBV7-3 and TRBJ1-6, with D perhaps matching TRBD1 (5 bases). Germline V gene lookup returns CDR1 SGHTA and CDR2 FQGTGA. V was shortened by 5 bases and J by 5 bases, with 16 bases between the two germline ends. The CDR3 length is 16 residues. The CDR3 DNA reads TGTGCCAGCAGCGCGCAACCCACAGGAAATAATTCACCCCTCCACTTT. It specifies CASSAQPTGNNSPLHF.

This clone came up once. The chain carries TRBV6-5 and TRBJ2-7, with 8 bases matching TRBD1. The V segment lost 5 bases and the J segment 3 bases; nucleotides outside the gene matches: 3. This CDR3 region has 13 residues. Germline V gene sequence: CDR1 MNHEY, CDR2 SVGAGI. The CDR3 nucleotides read TGTGCCAGCAGTCGGACAGGGATCTACGAGCAGTACTTC. Translation: CASSRTGIYEQYF.

The chain employs TRBV24-1 and TRBJ2-5; TRBD2 matches at 8 bases. This CDR3 has 14 amino acids. Germline-derived CDR1 and CDR2 are KGHDR and SFDVKD. V lost 7 bases to trimming and J lost 5 bases; unmatched junction nucleotides: 8. This CDR3 is CATRRREGGETQYF. CDR3 sequence (DNA): TGTGCCACCAGACGCCGGGAGGGAGGCGAGACCCAGTACTTC.

The chain links TRBV7-2 to TRBJ2-2, with a weak D call TRBD2 (6 bases). V lost 3 bases and J lost 3, with 8 bases in between. The germline gives CDR1 SGHTA, CDR2 FQGNSA. The CDR3 totals 14 residues. CDR3 loop: CASSFSGYTGELFF. The DNA of the CDR3 is TGTGCCAGCAGCTTTAGCGGATACACCGGGGAGCTGTTTTTT.

This chain uses TRBV5-6 with TRBJ1-2; no firm D call. There are 14 residues in the CDR3. V gave up 2 bases and J gave up 4 bases, with 12 bases separating them. Germline V CDR1 and CDR2: SGHDT, YYEEEE. The CDR3 loop reads CASSFPAQVYGYTF. The CDR3 DNA sequence: TGTGCCAGCAGCTTTCCAGCCCAGGTCTATGGCTACACCTTC.

This chain's CDR3 is CASSFREGEKLFF. In nucleotides, the CDR3 is TGTGCCAGCAGTTTCCGAGAGGGAGAAAAACTGTTTTTT. This chain connects TRBV6-4 to TRBJ1-4; no clear D gene. V was shortened by 5 bases and J by 8 bases, with 12 bases between the two germline ends. This CDR3 is 13 amino acids long. CDR1 MRHNA and CDR2 SNTAGT come from the germline V gene.

The CDR3 sequence is CASSIWGRANTEAFF. In DNA form, the CDR3 reads TGTGCCAGTAGTATATGGGGGAGGGCCAACACTGAAGCTTTCTTT. The chain recombines TRBV19 with TRBJ1-1, with D possibly being TRBD1 (5 bases). V lost 2 bases and J 2 bases, leaving 12 bases between the germline ends. Germline-derived CDR1 and CDR2 are LNHDA and SQIVND (reference sequence). The CDR3 is made up of 15 amino acids.

In regard to this clone: This specimen includes other DNA sequences encoding the same CDR3. This rearrangement joins TRBV20-1 to TRBJ2-5; D is uncertain. The CDR3 runs 10 residues. Trimming pared 6 bases from V and 3 bases from J, leaving 5 bases between. Germline-derived CDR1 and CDR2 are DFQATT and SNEGSKA (reference sequence). In nucleotides, the CDR3 is TGCAGTGCCCTTGAAGAGACCCAGTACTTC. This gives the protein CSALEETQYF.

The chain carries TRBV6-6 and TRBJ2-7; perhaps TRBD1 as D (6 bases). Germline V gene lookup returns CDR1 MNHNY and CDR2 SVGAGI (reference sequence). Trimming cost V 7 bases and J 0 bases, with 16 bases left between them. The CDR3 covers 15 residues. CDR3 coding DNA: TGTGCCAGCACGTTTAGGACAGCCAACTCCTACGAGCAGTACTTC. Protein sequence: CASTFRTANSYEQYF.

This chain links TRBV10-3 with TRBJ1-2; 7 bases map to TRBD1. The J segment lost 3 bases and the V segment lost 11 bases, leaving 12 bases of the junction unmatched. This CDR3 region has 14 residues. CDR1 is ENHRY, CDR2 SYGVKD, per germline. In DNA form, the CDR3 reads TGTGCCGCCAAGGGACAGCGGGGGGACTATGGCTACACCTTC. This gives the protein CAAKGQRGDYGYTF.